This T cell receptor beta chain derives from a study of T cell changes during pregnancy in multiple sclerosis. The CDR3 runs 17 residues. V was cut by 7 bases and J by 4 bases, with 26 bases left in between. CDR1 LNHDA and CDR2 SQIVND come from the germline V gene (reference sequence). Method: immunoSEQ multiplex PCR; TCRdb's copy keeps in-frame clones and lacks some. The repertoire holds around 100,000 clones, with approximately 90% as singletons. The chain employs TRBV19 and TRBJ2-7; possibly TRBD1 for D (5 bases). The receptor was isolated from a female donor with multiple sclerosis, enrolled in a pregnancy study. The sample here was peripheral blood, taken after pregnancy. The CDR3 nucleotides read TGTGCCAGTAAACCCCGAGAAGAAACAGGAGCTGGGTACGAGCAGTACTTC. This codes for CASKPREETGAGYEQYF.